These 4 T cell receptor beta chains were sequenced from one sample in a study of PD-L1 blockade in urothelial cancer. Time point noted: pretreatment peripheral blood. The data were produced by immunoSEQ multiplex PCR, yet TCRdb's version contains in-frame clones alone and is incomplete. The sample consists of around 130,000 clones, roughly 84% of them appearing once. This sample comprised PBMCs, obtained around atezolizumab (anti-PD-L1) treatment. Every receptor here comes from a man in his fifties or sixties with urothelial cancer.

The V gene is TRBV18, the J gene TRBJ2-2; tentative D call: TRBD2 (6 bases). V gave up 3 bases and J gave up 4 bases, with 15 bases separating them. The CDR3 is made up of 16 amino acids. Germline lookup yields CDR1 KGHSH and CDR2 LQKENI. The CDR3: CASSPGGMAVTGELFF. CDR3 sequence (DNA): TGTGCCAGCTCACCGGGCGGGATGGCGGTCACCGGGGAGCTGTTTTTT.

This clone was found a few times. The germline gene is not matched at one end of the junction; a read error may be the cause. The chain links TRBV10-2 to TRBJ2-7, with 16 nucleotides matching TRBD2. The germline CDR1 and CDR2 sequences are WSHSY and SAAADI. The CDR3 sequence is 15 residues long. CDR3 in amino acids: CASSESKGTSGGDDF. The CDR3 DNA is TGCGCCAGCAGTGAGTCGAAAGGGACTAGCGGGGGGGATGACTTC.

The J gene is TRBJ2-3, the V gene TRBV6-5; a possible D gene is TRBD1 (6 bases). The CDR3 has 16 residues. The V gene's germline CDR1 is MNHEY and CDR2 SVGAGI. Trimming took off 3 bases at V and 3 bases at J, with 16 bases between the two ends. In nucleotides, the CDR3 is TGTGCCAGCAGTTATGGGGCAGGGGTTGGGACAGATACGCAGTATTTT. Translated, it gives CASSYGAGVGTDTQYF.

This clone was detected a few times. The chain links TRBV5-4 to TRBJ2-1; 8 nucleotides agree with TRBD1. Germline V gene lookup returns CDR1 SGHNT and CDR2 YYREEE (reference sequence). With V trimmed by 7 bases and J by 1 base, 4 bases remained unmatched. The CDR3 length is 14 residues. This CDR3 reads CASGRDRSYNEQFF. In DNA form, the CDR3 reads TGTGCCAGCGGCCGGGACAGGTCCTACAATGAGCAGTTCTTC.